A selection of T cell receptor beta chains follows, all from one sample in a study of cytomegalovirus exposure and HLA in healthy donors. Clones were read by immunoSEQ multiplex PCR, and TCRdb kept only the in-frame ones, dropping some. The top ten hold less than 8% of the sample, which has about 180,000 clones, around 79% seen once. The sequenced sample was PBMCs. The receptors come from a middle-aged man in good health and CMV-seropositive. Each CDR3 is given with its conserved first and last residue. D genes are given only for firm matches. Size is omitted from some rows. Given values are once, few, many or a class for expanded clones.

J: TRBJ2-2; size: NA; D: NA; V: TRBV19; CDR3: CASSTNSVEVFF; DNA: TGTGCCAGTAGTACCAACTCAGTTGAGGTGTTTTTT
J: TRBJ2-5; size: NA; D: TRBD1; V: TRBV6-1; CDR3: CASSAWGQGQETQYF; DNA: TGTGCCAGCAGTGCTTGGGGACAGGGCCAAGAGACCCAGTACTTC
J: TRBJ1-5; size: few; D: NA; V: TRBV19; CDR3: CASSATQGYRNQPQHF; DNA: TGTGCCAGTAGTGCCACCCAGGGATATCGAAATCAGCCCCAGCATTTT
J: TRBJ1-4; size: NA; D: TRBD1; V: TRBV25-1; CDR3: CASSDPGQGGEKLFF; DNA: TGTGCCAGCAGTGACCCAGGACAGGGTGGCGAAAAACTGTTTTTT
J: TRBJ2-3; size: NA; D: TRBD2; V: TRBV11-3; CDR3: CASSSPTSLAGVGDTQYF; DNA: TGTGCCAGCAGCTCTCCCACATCCCTAGCGGGAGTCGGAGATACGCAGTATTTT
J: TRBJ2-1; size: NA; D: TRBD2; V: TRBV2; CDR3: CASSPSRAGGNNEQFF; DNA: TGTGCCAGCAGTCCGAGTAGAGCGGGGGGGAACAATGAGCAGTTCTTC
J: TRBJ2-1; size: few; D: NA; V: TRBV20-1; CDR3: CSARLSGKQFF; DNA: TGCAGTGCTAGGCTTAGCGGTAAGCAGTTCTTC
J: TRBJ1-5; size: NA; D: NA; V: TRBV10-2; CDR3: CASSDRDGGNQPQHF; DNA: TGCGCCAGCAGTGACAGGGATGGTGGCAATCAGCCCCAGCATTTT
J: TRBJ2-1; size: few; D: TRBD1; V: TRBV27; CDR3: CASRLTGGGYNEQFF; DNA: TGTGCCAGCAGACTAACAGGGGGTGGTTACAATGAGCAGTTCTTC
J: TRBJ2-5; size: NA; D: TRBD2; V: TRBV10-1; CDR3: CASSDGGQETQYF; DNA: TGCGCCAGCAGTGACGGGGGGCAAGAGACCCAGTACTTC
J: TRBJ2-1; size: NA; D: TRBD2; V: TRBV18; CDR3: CASSSLAGGSYNEQFF; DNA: TGTGCCAGCTCATCCCTGGCGGGAGGGTCCTACAATGAGCAGTTCTTC
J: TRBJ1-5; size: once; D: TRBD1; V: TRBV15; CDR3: CATSTGQGRQPQHF; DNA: TGTGCCACCAGCACGGGACAGGGGAGGCAGCCCCAGCATTTT
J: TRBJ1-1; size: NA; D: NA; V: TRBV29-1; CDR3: CSVDRVEAFF; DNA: TGCAGCGTTGACCGGGTTGAAGCTTTCTTT
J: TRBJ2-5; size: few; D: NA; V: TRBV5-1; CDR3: CASSIDSVGFQETQYF; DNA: TGCGCCAGCAGCATAGATAGCGTTGGGTTTCAAGAGACCCAGTACTTC
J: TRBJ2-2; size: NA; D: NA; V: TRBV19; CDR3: CASTKLENTGELFF; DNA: TGTGCCAGTACCAAACTAGAGAACACCGGGGAGCTGTTTTTT
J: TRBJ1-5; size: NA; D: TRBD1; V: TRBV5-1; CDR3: CASSLGPTGGGNQPQHF; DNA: TGCGCCAGCAGCTTGGGTCCGACAGGGGGAGGCAATCAGCCCCAGCATTTT
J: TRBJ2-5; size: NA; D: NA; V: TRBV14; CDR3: CASSQVGAETQYF; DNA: TGTGCCAGCAGCCAAGTGGGGGCTGAGACCCAGTACTTC